This TCR beta chain was retrieved from a study of identical twins. Study-level points and caveats: Researchers reported weaker excess twin sharing in beta out-of-frame sequences. Researchers reported excess low generation probability among twin-shared out-of-frame alpha sequences.

This clonotype has a count of ten or more. The antigen is undetermined. The junction and the germline gene differ at one end; a read error may be behind it. cDNA carried unique molecular identifiers, and a universal primer site was added by template switching. MiXCR, applied by TCRdb to the 5' RACE reads, yields one record per CDR3 protein. The sample includes some 1,700,000 distinct CDR3 sequences, about 32% of them seen just once. Germline V gene lookup returns CDR1 SQVTM and CDR2 ANQGSEA. The CDR3 totals 17 residues. The gene calls are TRBV29-1 and TRBJ2-1; a weak D match, TRBD1 (5 bases). The sequence was collected from a newborn girl in good health. The specimen sequenced was cord blood. As DNA, the CDR3 is TGCAGCGTTGAAGATCCAAATAAGGCAGGGTCCTCCAATGAGCAGTTCTTC. It encodes CSVEDPNKAGSSNEQFF.